This T cell receptor beta chain originates from a study of beta chain features in type 1 diabetes. Study results and caveats: The naive, central memory and Treg TCRB repertoires showed an apparent similarity that was greater among patients than among healthy donors.

Each sorted population was over 98% pure. Note on this clone: Its target is not known.

Reverse transcription of all isolated RNA meant that expressed TCRB transcripts were sequenced. This table comes from immunoSEQ multiplex PCR, and its TCRdb copy is limited to in-frame clones, with some not included. This table holds 900,000 or so clones, roughly 15% found once. Trimming left V 3 bases short and J 8 bases short, with 17 bases between. This CDR3 has 15 residues. The germline CDR1 and CDR2 sequences are MNHNS and SASEGT. This clonotype originated in a young woman in good health. Sequencing was done on a sample of naive CD4+ T cells from blood. The chain couples TRBV6-1 to TRBJ2-1; TRBD2 might be the D (6 bases). The CDR3 region is CASSDRGGKTYEQFF. For the CDR3, the DNA is TGTGCCAGCAGTGACCGCGGCGGGAAAACCTATGAGCAGTTCTTC.